Reported below is one T cell receptor beta chain. No antigen is known for it. Germline CDR1 MDHEN, CDR2 SYDVKM. The CDR3 is 15 amino acids. The V end lost 1 base, the J end lost 0 bases, and 10 bases lay between the germline ends. This record belongs to a study of shared clonotypes between healthy human individuals. Study in general: With ages of 18 to 49, the donors were a couple of women and three men. Findings and caveats of the study: A generally larger estimated richness was seen in naive subsets than in memory subsets.

Profiled with immunoSEQ multiplex PCR; TCRdb holds only in-frame clones, not every one. The table lists roughly 1,600,000 clones, around 98.5% of them singletons. This receptor was obtained from a man under 40 in good health. Sequencing was done on a sample of naive CD4+ T cells sorted from blood. Noted subset: CD45RA+ positively selected. The chain couples TRBV28 to TRBJ2-7; D possibly corresponds to TRBD2 (6 bases). As DNA, the CDR3 is TGTGCCAGCAGTTTATTGGGGGAGGCCTCCTACGAGCAGTACTTC. As protein: CASSLLGEASYEQYF.